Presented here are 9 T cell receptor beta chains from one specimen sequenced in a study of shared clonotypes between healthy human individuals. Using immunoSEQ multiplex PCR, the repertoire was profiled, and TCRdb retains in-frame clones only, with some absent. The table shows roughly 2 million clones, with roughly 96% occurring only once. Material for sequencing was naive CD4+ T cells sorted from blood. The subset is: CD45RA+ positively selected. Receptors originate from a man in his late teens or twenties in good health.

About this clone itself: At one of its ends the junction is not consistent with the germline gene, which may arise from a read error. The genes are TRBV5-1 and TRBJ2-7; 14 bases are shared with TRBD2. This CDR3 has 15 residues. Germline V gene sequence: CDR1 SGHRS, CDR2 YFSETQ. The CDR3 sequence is CASSLAGTSGSITNF. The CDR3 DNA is TGCGCCAGCAGCTTGGCCGGGACTAGCGGGAGCATAACGAACTTC. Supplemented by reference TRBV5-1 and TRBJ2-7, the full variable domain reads KAGVTQTPRYLIKTRGQQVTLSCSPISGHRSVSWYQQTPGQGLQFLFEYFSETQRNKGNFPGRFSGRQFSNSRSEMNVSTLELGDSALYLCASSLAGTSGSITNFGPGTRLTVT.

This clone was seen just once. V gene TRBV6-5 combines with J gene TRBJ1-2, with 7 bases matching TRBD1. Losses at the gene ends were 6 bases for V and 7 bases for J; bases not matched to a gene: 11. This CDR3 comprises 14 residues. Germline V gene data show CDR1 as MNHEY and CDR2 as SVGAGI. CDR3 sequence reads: CASSPITGVSGYTF. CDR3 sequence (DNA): TGTGCCAGCAGCCCGATCACAGGGGTGAGTGGCTACACCTTC.

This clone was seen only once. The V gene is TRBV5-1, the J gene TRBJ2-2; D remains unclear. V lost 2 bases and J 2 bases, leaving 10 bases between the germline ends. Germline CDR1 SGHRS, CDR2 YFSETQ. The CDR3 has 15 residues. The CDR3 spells CASSFGRHNTGELFF. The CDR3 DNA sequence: TGCGCCAGCAGCTTCGGCAGGCACAACACCGGGGAGCTGTTTTTT.

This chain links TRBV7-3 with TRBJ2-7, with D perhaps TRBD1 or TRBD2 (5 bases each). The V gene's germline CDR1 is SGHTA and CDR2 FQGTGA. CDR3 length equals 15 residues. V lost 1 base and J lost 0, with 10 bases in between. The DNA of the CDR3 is TGTGCCAGCAGCTTAATGTCGGGACCCTCCTACGAGCAGTACTTC. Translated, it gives CASSLMSGPSYEQYF. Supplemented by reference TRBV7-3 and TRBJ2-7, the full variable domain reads GAGVSQTPSNKVTEKGKYVELRCDPISGHTALYWYRQSLGQGPEFLIYFQGTGAADDSGLPNDRFFAVRPEGSVSTLKIQRTERGDSAVYLCASSLMSGPSYEQYFGPGTRLTVT.

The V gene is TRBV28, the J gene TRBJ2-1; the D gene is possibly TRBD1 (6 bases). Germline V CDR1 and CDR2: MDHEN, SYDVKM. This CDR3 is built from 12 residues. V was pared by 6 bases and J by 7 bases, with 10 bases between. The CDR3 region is CASRQGWNEQFF. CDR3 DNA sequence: TGTGCCAGCAGACAGGGTTGGAATGAGCAGTTCTTC.

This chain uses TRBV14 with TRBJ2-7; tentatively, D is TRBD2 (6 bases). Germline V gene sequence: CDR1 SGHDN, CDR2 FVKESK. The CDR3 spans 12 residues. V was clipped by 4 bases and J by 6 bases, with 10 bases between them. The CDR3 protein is CASSPEGFEQYF. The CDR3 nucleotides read TGTGCCAGCAGCCCGGAGGGTTTCGAGCAGTACTTC.

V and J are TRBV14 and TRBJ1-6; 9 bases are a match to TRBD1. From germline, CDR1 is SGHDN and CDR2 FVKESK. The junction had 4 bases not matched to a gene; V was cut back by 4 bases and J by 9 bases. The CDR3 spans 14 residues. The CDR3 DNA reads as TGTGCCAGCAGCCTGATGACAGGGGGTTCACCCCTCCACTTT. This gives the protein CASSLMTGGSPLHF.

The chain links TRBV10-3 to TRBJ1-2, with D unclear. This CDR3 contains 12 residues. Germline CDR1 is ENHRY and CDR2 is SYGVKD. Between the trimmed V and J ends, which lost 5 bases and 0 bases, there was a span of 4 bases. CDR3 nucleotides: TGTGCCATCAGTCCAACTAACTATGGCTACACCTTC. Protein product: CAISPTNYGYTF.

The CDR3 nucleotides are TGTGCCAGCAGCTTAGTTTGGGAGCAGGTACCCTACGAGCAGTACTTC. It yields the protein CASSLVWEQVPYEQYF. The chain links TRBV7-8 to TRBJ2-7; a weak D match, TRBD2 (5 bases). Germline CDR1 is SGHVS and CDR2 is FQNEAQ. The CDR3 runs 16 residues. V lost 1 base to trimming and J lost 2 bases, with 15 bases between them.